This T cell receptor beta chain was sequenced for a study of blood T cell repertoires in COVID-19. For the study at large: COVID-19 samples, acute and convalescent, were from the United States, Italy and Spain.

This clone was detected only once. This CDR3 comprises 16 residues. The germline CDR1 and CDR2 sequences are SGDLS and YYNGEE. V lost 3 bases, J lost 0 bases, and 13 bases lay in between. The table came from immunoSEQ multiplex PCR; TCRdb's copy has only in-frame clones and leaves some out. The sample has about 500,000 clones, about nine tenths seen once. The participants were between roughly 18 and 100 years old and came from about two dozen US areas. The study assigned cohorts using participant-reported clinical history. Symptom resolution, clearance, or two negative PCRs marked donors in Cohort 3 as recovered.

V gene TRBV9 combines with J gene TRBJ1-3, with D maybe TRBD1 (5 bases). This TCR was recovered from a woman between 18 and 29 years old who had recovered from COVID-19. The sequenced sample consisted of PBMCs or T cells enriched from blood (not recorded which). CDR3 sequence reads: CASSARDWSSGNTIYF. CDR3 nucleotide sequence: TGTGCCAGCAGCGCACGGGACTGGAGCTCTGGAAACACCATATATTTT.